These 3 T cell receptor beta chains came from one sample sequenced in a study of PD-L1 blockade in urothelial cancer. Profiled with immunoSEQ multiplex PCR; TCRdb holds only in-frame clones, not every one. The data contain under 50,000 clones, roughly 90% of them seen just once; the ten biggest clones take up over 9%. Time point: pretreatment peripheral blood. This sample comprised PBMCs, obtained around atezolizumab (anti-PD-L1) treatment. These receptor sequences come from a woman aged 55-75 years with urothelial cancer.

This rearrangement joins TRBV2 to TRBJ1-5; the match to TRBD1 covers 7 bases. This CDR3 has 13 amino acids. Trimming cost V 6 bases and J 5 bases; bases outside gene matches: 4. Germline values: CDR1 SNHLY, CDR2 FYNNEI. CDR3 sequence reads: CASRQGYDQPQHF. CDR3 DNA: TGTGCCAGCAGACAGGGGTACGATCAGCCCCAGCATTTT.

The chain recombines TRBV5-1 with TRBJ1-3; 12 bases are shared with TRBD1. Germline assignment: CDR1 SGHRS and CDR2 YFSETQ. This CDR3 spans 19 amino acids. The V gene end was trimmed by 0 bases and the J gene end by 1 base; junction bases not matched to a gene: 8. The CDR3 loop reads CASSLGGQGALVSGNTIYF. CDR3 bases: TGCGCCAGCAGCTTGGGGGGACAGGGGGCTTTGGTTTCTGGAAACACCATATATTTT.

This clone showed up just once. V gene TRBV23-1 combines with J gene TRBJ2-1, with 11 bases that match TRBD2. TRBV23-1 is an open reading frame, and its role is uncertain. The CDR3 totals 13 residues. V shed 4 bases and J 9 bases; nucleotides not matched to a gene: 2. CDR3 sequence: CASSPLAGGEQFF. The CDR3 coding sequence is TGCGCCAGCAGTCCTCTAGCGGGAGGTGAGCAGTTCTTC.